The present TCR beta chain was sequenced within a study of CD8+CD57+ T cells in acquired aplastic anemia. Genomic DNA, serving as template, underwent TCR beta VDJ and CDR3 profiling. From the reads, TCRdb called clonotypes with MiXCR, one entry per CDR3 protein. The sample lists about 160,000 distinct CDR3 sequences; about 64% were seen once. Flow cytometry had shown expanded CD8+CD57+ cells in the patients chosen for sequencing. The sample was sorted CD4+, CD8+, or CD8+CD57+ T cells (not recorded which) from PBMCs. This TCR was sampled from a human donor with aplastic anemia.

The CDR3 DNA reads TGTGCCAGCAGCGTACTCCTAGCGGGAGTTGAGCAGTACTTC. Translation gives CASSVLLAGVEQYF. The J gene is TRBJ2-7, the V gene TRBV7-9; 10 nucleotides align to TRBD2. CDR1 SEHNR and CDR2 FQNEAQ come from the germline V gene (reference sequence). V was clipped by 5 bases and J by 7 bases; unmatched bases: 8. This CDR3 spans 14 amino acids.